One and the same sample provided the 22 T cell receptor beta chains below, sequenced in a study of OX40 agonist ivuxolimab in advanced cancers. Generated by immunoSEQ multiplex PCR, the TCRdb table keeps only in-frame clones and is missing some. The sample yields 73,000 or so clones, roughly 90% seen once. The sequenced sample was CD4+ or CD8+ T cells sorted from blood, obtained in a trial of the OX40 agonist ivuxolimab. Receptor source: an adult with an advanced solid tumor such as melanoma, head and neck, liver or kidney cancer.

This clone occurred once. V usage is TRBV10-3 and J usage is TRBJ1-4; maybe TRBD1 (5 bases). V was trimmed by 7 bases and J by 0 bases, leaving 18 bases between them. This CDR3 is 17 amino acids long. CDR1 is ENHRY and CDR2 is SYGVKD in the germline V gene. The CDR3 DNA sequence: TGTGCCATCACCAAGACAGCAACCGTTGCAACTAATGAAAAACTGTTTTTT. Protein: CAITKTATVATNEKLFF.

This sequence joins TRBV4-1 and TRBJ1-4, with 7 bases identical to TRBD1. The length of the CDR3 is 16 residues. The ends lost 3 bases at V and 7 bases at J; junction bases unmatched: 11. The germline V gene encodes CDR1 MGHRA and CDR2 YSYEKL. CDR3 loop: CASSQTMTGSGEKLFF. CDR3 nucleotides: TGCGCCAGCAGCCAGACAATGACAGGGTCGGGTGAAAAACTGTTTTTT.

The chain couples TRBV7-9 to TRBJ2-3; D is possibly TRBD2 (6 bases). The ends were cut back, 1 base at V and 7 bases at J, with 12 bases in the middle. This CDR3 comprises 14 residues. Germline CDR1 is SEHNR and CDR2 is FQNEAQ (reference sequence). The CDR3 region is CASSLDSGLYTQYF. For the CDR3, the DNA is TGTGCCAGCAGCTTAGATTCGGGACTGTATACGCAGTATTTT.

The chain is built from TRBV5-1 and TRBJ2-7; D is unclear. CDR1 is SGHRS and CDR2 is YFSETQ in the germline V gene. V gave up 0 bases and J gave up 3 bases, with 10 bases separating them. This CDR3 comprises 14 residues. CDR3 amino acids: CASSLDGMGYEQYF. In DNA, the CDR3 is TGCGCCAGCAGCTTGGATGGGATGGGCTACGAGCAGTACTTC. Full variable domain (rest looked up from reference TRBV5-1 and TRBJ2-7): KAGVTQTPRYLIKTRGQQVTLSCSPISGHRSVSWYQQTPGQGLQFLFEYFSETQRNKGNFPGRFSGRQFSNSRSEMNVSTLELGDSALYLCASSLDGMGYEQYFGPGTRLTVT.

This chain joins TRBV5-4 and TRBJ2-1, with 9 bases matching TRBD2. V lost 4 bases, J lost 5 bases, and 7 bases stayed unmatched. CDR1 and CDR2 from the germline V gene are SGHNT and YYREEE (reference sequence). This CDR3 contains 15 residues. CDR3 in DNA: TGTGCCAGCAGCCCCAGGACTAGCGAAAACAATGAGCAGTTCTTC. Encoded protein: CASSPRTSENNEQFF.

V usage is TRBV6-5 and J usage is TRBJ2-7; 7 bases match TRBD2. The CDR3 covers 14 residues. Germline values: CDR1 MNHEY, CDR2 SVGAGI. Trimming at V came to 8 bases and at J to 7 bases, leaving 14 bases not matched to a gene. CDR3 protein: CASGDGGGSWEQYF. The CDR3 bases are TGTGCCAGCGGCGATGGCGGGGGATCTTGGGAGCAGTACTTC.

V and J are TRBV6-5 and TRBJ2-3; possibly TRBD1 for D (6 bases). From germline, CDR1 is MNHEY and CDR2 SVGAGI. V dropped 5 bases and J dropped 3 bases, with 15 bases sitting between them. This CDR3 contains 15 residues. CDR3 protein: CASSPIYTGTDTQYF. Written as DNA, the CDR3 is TGTGCCAGCAGTCCTATTTATACAGGGACAGATACGCAGTATTTT.

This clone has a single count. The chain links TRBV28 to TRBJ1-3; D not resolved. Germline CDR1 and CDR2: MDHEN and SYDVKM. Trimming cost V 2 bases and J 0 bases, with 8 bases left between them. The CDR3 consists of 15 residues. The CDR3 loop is CASSLEQSSGNTIYF. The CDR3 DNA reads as TGTGCCAGCAGTTTAGAACAGAGCTCTGGAAACACCATATATTTT.

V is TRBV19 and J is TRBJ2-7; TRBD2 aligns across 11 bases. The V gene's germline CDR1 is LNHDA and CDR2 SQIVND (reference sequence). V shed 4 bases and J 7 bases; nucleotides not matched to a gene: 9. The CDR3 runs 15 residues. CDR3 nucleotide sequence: TGTGCCAGTAGTAGAGGACTAGCGGGTTTAATGGAGCAGTACTTC. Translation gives CASSRGLAGLMEQYF.

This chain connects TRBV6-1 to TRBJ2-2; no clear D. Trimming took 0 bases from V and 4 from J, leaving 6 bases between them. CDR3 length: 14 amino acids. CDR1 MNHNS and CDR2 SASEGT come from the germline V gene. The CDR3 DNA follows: TGTGCCAGCAGTGAAGCGGGTTCCACCGGGGAGCTGTTTTTT. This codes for CASSEAGSTGELFF.

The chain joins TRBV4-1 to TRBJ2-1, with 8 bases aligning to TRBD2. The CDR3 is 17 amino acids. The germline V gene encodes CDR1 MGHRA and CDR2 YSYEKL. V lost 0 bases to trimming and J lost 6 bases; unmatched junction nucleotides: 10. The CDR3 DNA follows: TGCGCCAGCAGCCAAGAATCTATTGGGACTAGAGGCAATGAGCAGTTCTTC. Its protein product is CASSQESIGTRGNEQFF.

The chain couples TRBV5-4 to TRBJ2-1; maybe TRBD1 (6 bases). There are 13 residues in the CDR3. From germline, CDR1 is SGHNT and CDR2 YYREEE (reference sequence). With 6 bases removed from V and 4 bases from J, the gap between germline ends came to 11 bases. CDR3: CASKKDSYNEQFF. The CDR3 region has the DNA TGTGCCAGCAAGAAGGACAGTTACAATGAGCAGTTCTTC.

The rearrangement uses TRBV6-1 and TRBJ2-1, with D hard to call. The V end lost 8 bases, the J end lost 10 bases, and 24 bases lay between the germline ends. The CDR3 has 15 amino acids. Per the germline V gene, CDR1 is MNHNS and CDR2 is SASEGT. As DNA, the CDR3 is TGTGCCAGCGTCATCTACCTCACAATTTATGAGGAGCAGTTCTTC. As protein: CASVIYLTIYEEQFF.

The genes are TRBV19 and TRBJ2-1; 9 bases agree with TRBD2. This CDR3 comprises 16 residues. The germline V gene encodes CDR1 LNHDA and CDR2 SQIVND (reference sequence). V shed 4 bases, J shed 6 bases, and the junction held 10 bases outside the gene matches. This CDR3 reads CASSNRWASGVNEQFF. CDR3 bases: TGTGCCAGTAGTAACCGGTGGGCTAGCGGGGTCAATGAGCAGTTCTTC. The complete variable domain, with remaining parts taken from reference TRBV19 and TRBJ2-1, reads DGGITQSPKYLFRKEGQNVTLSCEQNLNHDAMYWYRQDPGQGLRLIYYSQIVNDFQKGDIAEGYSVSREKKESFPLTVTSAQKNPTAFYLCASSNRWASGVNEQFFGPGTRLTVL.

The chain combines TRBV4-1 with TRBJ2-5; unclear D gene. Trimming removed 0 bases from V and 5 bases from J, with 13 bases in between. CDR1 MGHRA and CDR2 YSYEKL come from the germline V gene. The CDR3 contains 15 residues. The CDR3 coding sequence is TGCGCCAGCAGCCAAGATGGGTTCCCGTTGGAGACCCAGTACTTC. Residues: CASSQDGFPLETQYF.

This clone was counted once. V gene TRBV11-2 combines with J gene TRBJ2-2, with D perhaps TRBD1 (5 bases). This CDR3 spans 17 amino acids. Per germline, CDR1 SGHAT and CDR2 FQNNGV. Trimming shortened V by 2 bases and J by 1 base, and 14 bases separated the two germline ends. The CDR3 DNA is TGTGCCAGCAGCTTACGTCAGAGGACAAAGAACACCGGGGAGCTGTTTTTT. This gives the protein CASSLRQRTKNTGELFF.

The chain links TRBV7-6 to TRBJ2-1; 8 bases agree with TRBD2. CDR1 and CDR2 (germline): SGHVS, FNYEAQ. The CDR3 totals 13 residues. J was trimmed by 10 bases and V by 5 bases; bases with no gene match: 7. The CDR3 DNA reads TGTGCCAGCAGCCCAGGACTAGCCTCCGAGCAGTTCTTC. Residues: CASSPGLASEQFF.

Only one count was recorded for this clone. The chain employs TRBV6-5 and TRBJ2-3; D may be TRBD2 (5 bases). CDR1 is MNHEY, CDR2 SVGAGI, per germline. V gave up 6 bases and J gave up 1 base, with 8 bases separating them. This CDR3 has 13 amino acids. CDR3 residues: CASRGAGTDTQYF. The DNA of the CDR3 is TGTGCCAGCAGGGGAGCAGGCACAGATACGCAGTATTTT.

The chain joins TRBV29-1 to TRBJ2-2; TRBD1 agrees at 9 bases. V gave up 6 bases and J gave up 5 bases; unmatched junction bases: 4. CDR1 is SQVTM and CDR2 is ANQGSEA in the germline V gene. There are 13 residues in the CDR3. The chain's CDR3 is CSVQGARTGELFF. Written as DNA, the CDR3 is TGCAGCGTACAGGGGGCTCGGACCGGGGAGCTGTTTTTT.

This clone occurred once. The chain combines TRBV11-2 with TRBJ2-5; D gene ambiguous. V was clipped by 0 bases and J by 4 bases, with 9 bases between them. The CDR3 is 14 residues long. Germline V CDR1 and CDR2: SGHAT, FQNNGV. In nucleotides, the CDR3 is TGTGCCAGCAGCTTAGAAGGGCACGGAGAGACCCAGTACTTC. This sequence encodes CASSLEGHGETQYF. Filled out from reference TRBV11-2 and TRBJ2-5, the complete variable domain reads EAGVAQSPRYKIIEKRQSVAFWCNPISGHATLYWYQQILGQGPKLLIQFQNNGVVDDSQLPKDRFSAERLKGVDSTLKIQPAKLEDSAVYLCASSLEGHGETQYFGPGTRLLVL.

CDR3 nucleotides: TGTGCCAGCAGTTTATCCGGGACTAGCGGGACCTACGAGCAGTACTTC. Its translation is CASSLSGTSGTYEQYF. The chain combines TRBV27 with TRBJ2-7, with TRBD2 matching 13 bases. Germline V gene lookup returns CDR1 MNHEY and CDR2 SMNVEV (reference sequence). This CDR3 has 16 residues. The V and J ends lost 0 bases and 2 bases, in that order; junction bases with no gene match: 1.

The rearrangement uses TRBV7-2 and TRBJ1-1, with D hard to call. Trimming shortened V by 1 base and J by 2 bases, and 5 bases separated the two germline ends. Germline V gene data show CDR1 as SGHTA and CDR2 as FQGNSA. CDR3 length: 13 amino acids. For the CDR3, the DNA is TGTGCCAGCAGCTTAGAGGGAAACACTGAAGCTTTCTTT. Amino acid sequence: CASSLEGNTEAFF.